This T cell receptor (beta chain) was sequenced during a study of T cell responses to AZD1222 COVID-19 vaccine. This CDR3 comprises 18 residues. The trim removed 5 bases at V and 0 bases at J, leaving 11 bases unmatched. Germline V gene data show CDR1 as SGHTA and CDR2 as FQGTGA. Profiling relied on immunoSEQ multiplex PCR, and the TCRdb table lists in-frame clones only, not all of them. The sample lists 150,000 to 200,000 clones, roughly nine tenths occurring once. Worth noting for this clone: Its antigen is unknown.

General study findings and limits: Researchers report vaccine-associated CD4 TCRs spanning spike, with dominance at 160-218 and 743-854. The study sampled repertoires only after the peak T cell response. Vaccination with two AZD1222 doses was followed by a rise in Spike-specific TCR breadth and depth.

The specimen comprised peripheral blood, sampled 28 days after the second dose of the MenACWY control vaccine. This chain links TRBV7-3 with TRBJ2-1; 9 bases map to TRBD2. This clonotype was obtained from an adult who received the MenACWY meningococcal vaccine as a control. CDR3 DNA sequence: TGTGCCAGCAGCGGTTACAGCGGGAGGAAACGCTCCTACAATGAGCAGTTCTTC. It is translated as CASSGYSGRKRSYNEQFF.